These 29 T cell receptor beta chains came from one sample sequenced in a study of human T cells and chemical hapten exposure. Documented time point: patch test 1, 2 weeks after DPC sensitization. Specified treatment: therapeutic diphenylcyclopropenone sensitization with weekly scalp DPC. A single record per CDR3 protein comes from TCRdb applying MiXCR to the RACE reads. The sample records approximately 82,000 distinct CDR3 sequences, over 9.5% being singletons. The sequences come from whole blood, collected in connection with sensitization to the hapten diphenylcyclopropenone (DPC). Receptor source: a man aged 35 to 55 with alopecia areata. Some clones in this sample may be carry-over from other donors' samples.

The J gene is TRBJ2-2, the V gene TRBV19, with TRBD1 matching over 9 bases. Germline CDR1 and CDR2: LNHDA and SQIVND (reference sequence). Unmatched junction bases numbered 9, after V lost 4 bases and J lost 6 bases. The CDR3 length is 16 residues. The CDR3, as DNA: TGTGCCAGTAGTACCTCGGACAGGGGAAGACCCGGGGAGCTGTTTTTT. Protein product: CASSTSDRGRPGELFF.

This clonotype was picked up a small number of times. The chain combines TRBV9 with TRBJ2-3; a weak D match, TRBD2 (6 bases). V was clipped by 4 bases and J by 4 bases, with 19 bases between them. The CDR3 runs to 16 residues. CDR1 and CDR2 (germline): SGDLS, YYNGEE. Here the CDR3 DNA reads TGTGCCAGCAGCCCCATACCGGGACTCCCCCCAGATACGCAGTATTTT. Translation: CASSPIPGLPPDTQYF.

This clonotype appeared many times. The chain joins TRBV13 to TRBJ1-5; tentative D call: TRBD1 (6 bases). Germline V lookup: CDR1 PRHDT, CDR2 FYEKMQ (reference sequence). This CDR3 spans 14 amino acids. Trimming cost V 5 bases and J 5 bases, with 13 bases left between them. DNA for the CDR3: TGTGCCAGCAGCGCCAGGGGTGGGGATCAGCCCCAGCATTTT. As protein: CASSARGGDQPQHF.

The chain combines TRBV5-4 with TRBJ2-7, with D possibly TRBD2 on 6 matching bases. The CDR3 runs to 12 residues. Germline CDR1 reads SGHNT; CDR2 reads YYREEE (reference sequence). V lost 2 bases to trimming and J lost 4 bases, with 7 bases between them. The CDR3 loop reads CASSFGGYEQYF. CDR3 nucleotides: TGTGCCAGCAGCTTCGGAGGGTACGAGCAGTACTTC.

This clonotype was observed a few times. This chain's CDR3 is CASSEGHTDTQYF. CDR3 nucleotide sequence: TGTGCCAGCAGTGAGGGACACACAGATACGCAGTATTTT. This chain connects TRBV6-4 to TRBJ2-3; tentative D call: TRBD1 (6 bases). The V gene lost 3 bases and the J gene lost 2 bases, with 6 bases spanning the gap. The CDR3 runs to 13 residues. The germline V gene encodes CDR1 MRHNA and CDR2 SNTAGT.

This clonotype was seen ten or more times. The chain couples TRBV6-4 to TRBJ2-1; 11 positions match TRBD2. This CDR3 region has 15 residues. The V gene's germline CDR1 is MRHNA and CDR2 SNTAGT. The trim removed 6 bases at V and 4 bases at J, leaving 5 bases unmatched. The CDR3, as DNA: TGTGCCAGCAGCGTACTAGCGGGGGTTTACAATGAGCAGTTCTTC. Translating gives CASSVLAGVYNEQFF.

The CDR3 bases are TGTGCCAGCAGCAGAGGGGGTTTCGAAAACATTCAGTACTTC. The encoded protein is CASSRGGFENIQYF. V is TRBV9 and J is TRBJ2-4; D might be TRBD1 (6 bases). Germline V gives CDR1 SGDLS, CDR2 YYNGEE. The V end lost 4 bases, the J end lost 5 bases, and 13 bases lay between the germline ends. The CDR3 sequence is 14 residues long.

This clonotype has ten or more counts. The chain joins TRBV5-1 to TRBJ1-6, with TRBD1 identical over 10 bases. The trim removed 4 bases at V and 8 bases at J, leaving 6 bases unmatched. This CDR3 comprises 15 residues. Germline V gives CDR1 SGHRS, CDR2 YFSETQ. The CDR3 loop is CASSQRTGGDSPLHF. The CDR3 DNA follows: TGCGCCAGCAGCCAGCGGACAGGGGGAGATTCACCCCTCCACTTT.

This clonotype has more than one count but fewer than ten. The rearrangement links TRBV5-5 to TRBJ2-7; D may be TRBD2 (6 bases). The CDR3 covers 13 residues. The germline V and J ends were trimmed by 4 bases and 2 bases, with 10 bases remaining between them. The germline V gene has CDR1 SGHKS and CDR2 YYEKEE (reference sequence). CDR3 nucleotide sequence: TGTGCCAGCAGCAGGGACTTCCCCTACGAGCAGTACGTC. Translated: CASSRDFPYEQYV.

This clonotype was counted only a few times. The rearrangement joins TRBV7-2 to TRBJ2-5, with D unresolved. V was shortened by 2 bases and J by 0 bases, with 4 bases between the two germline ends. Germline V gene data show CDR1 as SGHTA and CDR2 as FQGNSA. This CDR3 has 13 amino acids. The CDR3 reads CASSLTHQETQYF. In nucleotides, the CDR3 is TGTGCCAGCAGCTTAACACACCAAGAGACCCAGTACTTC.

The chain uses TRBV7-9 and TRBJ2-1; unclear D gene. Germline CDR1 and CDR2: SEHNR and FQNEAQ (reference sequence). The V and J ends lost 3 bases and 7 bases respectively, with 13 bases between them. This CDR3 has 14 residues. CDR3 DNA sequence: TGTGCCAGCAGCTTGCCCATACTGGTTAATGAGCAGTTCTTC. Protein: CASSLPILVNEQFF.

This clonotype was observed at least ten times. The chain employs TRBV7-9 and TRBJ2-3; no clear D. V was cut by 3 bases and J by 2 bases, with 12 bases left in between. CDR1 is SEHNR, CDR2 FQNEAQ, per germline (reference sequence). CDR3 length: 15 residues. The CDR3 DNA reads TGTGCCAGCAGCTTCGACAAGATATTCACAGATACGCAGTATTTT. Protein sequence: CASSFDKIFTDTQYF.

This clonotype was seen only a few times. This chain uses TRBV5-4 with TRBJ2-7; D is tentatively TRBD1 or TRBD2 (5 bases each). V lost 3 bases and J 3 bases, leaving 7 bases between the germline ends. Germline V CDR1 and CDR2: SGHNT, YYREEE (reference sequence). The CDR3 is made up of 12 amino acids. Written as DNA, the CDR3 is TGTGCCAGCAGCTGGGACCTCTACGAGCAGTACGTC. This codes for CASSWDLYEQYV.

CDR3 region: CSARGPSYEQYF. CDR3 DNA sequence: TGCAGTGCTAGGGGGCCTTCCTACGAGCAGTACTTC. V is TRBV20-1 and J is TRBJ2-7; tentatively, D is TRBD1 (5 bases). The V gene's germline CDR1 is DFQATT and CDR2 SNEGSKA (reference sequence). Trimming pared 3 bases from V and 1 base from J, leaving 7 bases between. CDR3 length equals 12 residues.

The V and J genes are TRBV20-1 and TRBJ2-5; D may correspond to TRBD1 or TRBD2 (5 bases each). CDR1 and CDR2 from the germline V gene are DFQATT and SNEGSKA (reference sequence). There are 17 residues in the CDR3. V was clipped by 6 bases and J by 5 bases, with 28 bases between them. The DNA of the CDR3 is TGCAGTGCCCAAAACCTTGAGCCGGTCAGGGAGTCGGAGACCCAGTACTTC. Its protein product is CSAQNLEPVRESETQYF.

This clonotype was recorded at least ten times. The chain has TRBV7-2 and TRBJ2-7; TRBD2 agrees at 9 bases. V lost 8 bases and J lost 11; bases outside the gene matches: 13. This CDR3 is built from 13 residues. Germline V gene data show CDR1 as SGHTA and CDR2 as FQGNSA. CDR3 residues: CASAFETSGGKYF. The CDR3 bases are TGTGCCAGCGCATTTGAGACTAGCGGAGGGAAGTACTTC.

This clonotype has more than one count but fewer than ten. The chain links TRBV6-2 or TRBV6-3 to TRBJ1-1, with a weak D call TRBD1 (6 bases). Germline-derived CDR1 and CDR2 are MNHEY and SVGEGT. The CDR3 contains 17 residues. The V end was cut by 7 bases, the J end by 5 bases, with 26 bases between. The CDR3 bases are TGTGCCAGCACCCGGGGGCCCCGAGAAGGGCCGGGGACTGAAGCTTTCTTT. Translated, it gives CASTRGPREGPGTEAFF.

The J gene is TRBJ2-7, the V gene TRBV7-9; D uncertain. CDR1 and CDR2 from the germline V gene are SEHNR and FQNEAQ (reference sequence). V shed 6 bases and J shed 3 bases, with 15 bases lying between them. The CDR3 runs to 14 residues. The CDR3 loop reads CASSLGPRYYEQYV. The CDR3 DNA sequence: TGTGCCAGCAGTTTGGGCCCTAGATACTACGAGCAGTACGTC.

The gene calls are TRBV7-9 and TRBJ1-5; maybe TRBD1 (5 bases). CDR3 length: 18 amino acids. Germline CDR1 SEHNR, CDR2 FQNEAQ (reference sequence). Trimming left V 7 bases short and J 3 bases short, with 25 bases between. CDR3 nucleotide sequence: TGTGCCAGCACTAAACTGGACCCCGTCAGAGGGGACAATCAGCCCCAGCATTTT. Translating it yields CASTKLDPVRGDNQPQHF.

This clonotype was observed many times. The chain recombines TRBV15 with TRBJ1-4, with D unclear. Germline assignment: CDR1 LNHNV and CDR2 YYDKDF (reference sequence). CDR3 length equals 13 residues. Trimming removed 3 bases from V and 3 bases from J, with 5 bases in between. DNA for the CDR3: TGTGCCACCAGCAGGCAGTCTAATGAAAAACTGTTTTTT. Its translation: CATSRQSNEKLFF.

The V and J genes are TRBV10-3 and TRBJ2-3; D is ambiguous. There are 14 residues in the CDR3. The V gene lost 2 bases and the J gene lost 0 bases, with 6 bases spanning the gap. Per the germline V gene, CDR1 is ENHRY and CDR2 is SYGVKD. In DNA form, the CDR3 reads TGTGCCATCAGTGAGAGCAGGAGCACAGATACGCAGTATTTT. This sequence encodes CAISESRSTDTQYF.

Worth noting for this clonotype: A clone one base away is much larger, so this may be a read error. The chain employs TRBV29-1 and TRBJ1-5; D is perhaps TRBD1 (6 bases). CDR1 and CDR2 from the germline V gene are SQVTM and ANQGSEA. The CDR3 runs 14 residues. Written as DNA, the CDR3 is TGCAGCGTTGCAGGGGAGGTGAGCAATCAGCACCAGCATTTT. As protein: CSVAGEVSNQHQHF.

In this sample, this clonotype turned up many times. The rearrangement joins TRBV6-6 to TRBJ2-4; D call uncertain. Germline loops: CDR1 MNHNY, CDR2 SVGAGI (reference sequence). The CDR3 is made up of 12 amino acids. Deletions cut 6 bases from V and 4 bases from J, with 7 bases between. The CDR3 nucleotides read TGTGCCAGCAGGCGCCCGAAAAACATTCAGTACTTC. As protein: CASRRPKNIQYF.

There are many counts of this clonotype. The CDR3 region is CSALRGSGTDTQYF. The CDR3 nucleotides read TGCAGTGCTCTTAGGGGCAGCGGGACAGATACGCAGTATTTT. V is TRBV20-1 and J is TRBJ2-3; D possibly corresponds to TRBD2 (6 bases). The CDR3 spans 14 residues. Looked up from germline, CDR1 is DFQATT and CDR2 is SNEGSKA (reference sequence). With 5 bases removed from V and 3 bases from J, the gap between germline ends came to 15 bases.

The J gene is TRBJ2-6, the V gene TRBV19, with 8 bases lining up with TRBD1. The germline V gene encodes CDR1 LNHDA and CDR2 SQIVND (reference sequence). The trim removed 5 bases at V and 1 base at J, leaving 10 bases unmatched. CDR3 length equals 18 residues. CDR3 in amino acids: CASSSGGTGESGANVLTF. The CDR3 region has the DNA TGTGCCAGTAGTTCCGGCGGGACAGGAGAGTCTGGGGCCAACGTCCTGACTTTC.

This clonotype was found a few times. The rearrangement joins TRBV10-3 to TRBJ2-5; D is possibly TRBD2 (5 bases). Looked up from germline, CDR1 is ENHRY and CDR2 is SYGVKD. CDR3 length: 15 amino acids. The ends were cut back, 3 bases at V and 2 bases at J, with 13 bases in the middle. The CDR3 nucleotides read TGTGCCATCAGTGACGTGGGCGGGTCTCAAGAGACCCAGTACTTC. Translated: CAISDVGGSQETQYF.

The rearrangement uses TRBV20-1 and TRBJ2-1, with 12 bases aligning to TRBD2. V lost 1 base, J lost 10 bases, and 5 bases stayed unmatched. The CDR3 runs to 14 residues. Germline V lookup: CDR1 DFQATT, CDR2 SNEGSKA (reference sequence). DNA of the CDR3: TGCAGTGCTAGAGCCCTAGCGGGAGGGCCGGAGCAGTTCTTC. Encoded protein: CSARALAGGPEQFF.

The chain has TRBV20-1 and TRBJ2-3, with TRBD2 identical over 7 bases. The CDR3 extends over 18 amino acids. The V gene's germline CDR1 is DFQATT and CDR2 SNEGSKA (reference sequence). J was trimmed by 0 bases and V by 3 bases; bases with no gene match: 15. The CDR3: CSARFLFFGRESTDTQYF. CDR3 DNA: TGCAGTGCTAGGTTCCTCTTTTTCGGGCGGGAGAGCACAGATACGCAGTATTTT.

This clonotype has a handful of counts. The V gene is TRBV6-1, the J gene TRBJ2-7; 7 bases are a match to TRBD1. V shed 6 bases and J 0 bases; nucleotides not matched to a gene: 11. The CDR3 length is 16 residues. Per the germline V gene, CDR1 is MNHNS and CDR2 is SASEGT. In nucleotides, the CDR3 is TGTGCCAGCAGCCCTATGACAGGGTCCATCTCCTACGAGCAGTACGTC. This encodes CASSPMTGSISYEQYV.